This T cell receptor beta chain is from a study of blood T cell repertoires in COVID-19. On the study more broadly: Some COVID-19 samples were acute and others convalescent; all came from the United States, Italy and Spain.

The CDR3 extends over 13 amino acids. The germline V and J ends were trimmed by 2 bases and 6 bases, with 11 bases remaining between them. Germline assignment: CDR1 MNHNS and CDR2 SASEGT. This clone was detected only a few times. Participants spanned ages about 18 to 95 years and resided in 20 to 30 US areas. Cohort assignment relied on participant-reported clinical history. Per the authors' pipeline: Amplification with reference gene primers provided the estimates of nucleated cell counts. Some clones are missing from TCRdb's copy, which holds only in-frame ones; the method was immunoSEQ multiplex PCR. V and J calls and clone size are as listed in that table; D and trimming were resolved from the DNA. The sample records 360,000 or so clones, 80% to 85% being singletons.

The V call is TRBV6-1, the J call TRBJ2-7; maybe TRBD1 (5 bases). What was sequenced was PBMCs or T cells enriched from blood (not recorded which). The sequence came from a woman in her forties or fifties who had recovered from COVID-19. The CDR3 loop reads CASSERGRAEQYF. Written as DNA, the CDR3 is TGTGCCAGCAGTGAAAGGGGAAGAGCCGAGCAGTACTTC.